The 15 T cell receptor beta chains below all came from one sample that was sequenced in a study of a mutant IDH1 vaccine in newly diagnosed glioma. The method was immunoSEQ multiplex PCR; TCRdb's version includes in-frame clones alone and lacks a portion of them. Of about 43,000 clones in the sample, about 81% are singletons; the top ten hold around 2.4%. No antigen has been identified for these receptors. Sample time point: week 23, last vaccination. Topical imiquimod accompanied each vaccine dose, which consisted of 300 ug of mutant IDH1 20-mer peptide. This specimen consisted of PBMCs, obtained from a glioma patient whose treatment included an IDH1 peptide vaccine. Receptors originate from a woman between 18 and 29 years old with glioma. Some clones in this sample may be carry-over from other donors' samples.

This clone was picked up a small number of times. V usage is TRBV27 and J usage is TRBJ1-5; D is unclear. The CDR3 contains 13 residues. Germline CDR1 MNHEY, CDR2 SMNVEV (reference sequence). Trimming cost V 2 bases and J 5 bases, with 7 bases left between them. In DNA, the CDR3 is TGTGCCAGCAGTTTAGAAAGCCATCAGCCCCAGCATTTT. Amino acid sequence: CASSLESHQPQHF.

Concerning this clone: The sample has other DNA sequences that encode this CDR3 too. The V gene is TRBV2, the J gene TRBJ1-5; perhaps TRBD1 as D (5 bases). The CDR3 is 13 amino acids. Germline V CDR1 and CDR2: SNHLY, FYNNEI. V was clipped by 5 bases and J by 1 base, with 6 bases between them. The CDR3 sequence is CASSRDSNQPQHF. DNA for the CDR3: TGTGCCAGCAGTAGGGACAGCAATCAGCCCCAGCATTTT.

The chain uses TRBV7-2 and TRBJ2-2; D call uncertain. V was cut by 0 bases and J by 10 bases, with 3 bases left in between. The CDR3 contains 11 residues. Per the germline V gene, CDR1 is SGHTA and CDR2 is FQGNSA. The CDR3 DNA is TGTGCCAGCAGCTTAGCGCCGGAGCTGTTTTTT. Protein product: CASSLAPELFF.

The chain carries TRBV6-1 and TRBJ1-4, with D unclear. CDR3 length: 15 residues. Germline V gene sequence: CDR1 MNHNS, CDR2 SASEGT. V was trimmed by 4 bases and J by 0 bases, leaving 9 bases between them. CDR3 residues: CASSGTVATNEKLFF. CDR3 DNA sequence: TGTGCCAGCAGTGGGACGGTTGCAACTAATGAAAAACTGTTTTTT.

This clone was seen just once. The chain joins TRBV6-5 to TRBJ1-3; TRBD1 matches 7 bases. V lost 7 bases to trimming and J lost 1 base; unmatched junction nucleotides: 7. Germline V CDR1 and CDR2: MNHEY, SVGAGI. CDR3 length: 15 amino acids. The CDR3 region is CASTRQGPSGNTIYF. The CDR3 nucleotides read TGTGCCAGCACGAGACAGGGCCCATCTGGAAACACCATATATTTT.

The chain carries TRBV7-6 and TRBJ2-2; D is unresolved. Germline V gene sequence: CDR1 SGHVS, CDR2 FNYEAQ. The V end was cut by 3 bases, the J end by 5 bases, with 10 bases between. The CDR3 spans 14 residues. CDR3 region: CASSFVFGTGELFF. CDR3 DNA sequence: TGTGCCAGCAGCTTCGTGTTCGGGACCGGGGAGCTGTTTTTT.

In nucleotides, the CDR3 is TGCGCCAGCCGGGGGGGTACTAATGAAAAACTGTTTTTT. Protein product: CASRGGTNEKLFF. The rearrangement uses TRBV5-1 and TRBJ1-4; perhaps TRBD1 as D (5 bases). Germline-derived CDR1 and CDR2 are SGHRS and YFSETQ. The CDR3 sequence is 13 residues long. Between the trimmed V and J ends, which lost 7 bases and 2 bases, there was a span of 9 bases.

This clone was counted once. The rearrangement joins TRBV14 to TRBJ2-7; TRBD2 matches at 7 bases. This CDR3 is 13 amino acids long. Germline V gene data show CDR1 as SGHDN and CDR2 as FVKESK. V shed 11 bases and J 6 bases; nucleotides not matched to a gene: 13. The CDR3 sequence is CASTRASGGEQYF. Here the CDR3 DNA reads TGTGCCTCTACTCGGGCTAGCGGCGGCGAGCAGTACTTC.

This chain connects TRBV4-1 to TRBJ2-7, with D maybe TRBD2 (7 bases). The germline CDR1 and CDR2 sequences are MGHRA and YSYEKL. Between the trimmed V and J ends, which lost 1 base and 0 bases, there was a span of 16 bases. This CDR3 comprises 17 residues. The CDR3 loop reads CASSQGPIGGLSYEQYF. CDR3 bases: TGCGCCAGCAGCCAAGGGCCGATCGGGGGGCTCTCCTACGAGCAGTACTTC.

J is TRBJ2-1 and V is TRBV5-1; 11 nucleotides line up with TRBD2. This CDR3 spans 16 amino acids. Trimming cost V 4 bases and J 7 bases; bases outside gene matches: 10. The germline V gene encodes CDR1 SGHRS and CDR2 YFSETQ. In DNA form, the CDR3 reads TGCGCCAGCAGCGTCCTTACTAGCGGGAGCGGTAATGAGCAGTTCTTC. This encodes CASSVLTSGSGNEQFF.

V and J are TRBV6-5 and TRBJ1-2, with D perhaps TRBD1 (6 bases). Germline-derived CDR1 and CDR2 are MNHEY and SVGAGI. V was cut by 0 bases and J by 3 bases, with 8 bases left in between. CDR3 size: 14 residues. Here the CDR3 DNA reads TGTGCCAGCAGTTACTCTGGGACACACTATGGCTACACCTTC. Translating it yields CASSYSGTHYGYTF.

The V call is TRBV2, the J call TRBJ2-7; D unresolved. The germline CDR1 and CDR2 sequences are SNHLY and FYNNEI. The CDR3 is 12 residues long. Trimming removed 8 bases from V and 3 bases from J, with 11 bases in between. This CDR3 is CASQLGYYEQYF. For the CDR3, the DNA is TGTGCCAGCCAGCTAGGTTACTACGAGCAGTACTTC. Looking up the rest from reference TRBV2 and TRBJ2-7 gives the full variable domain: EPEVTQTPSHQVTQMGQEVILRCVPISNHLYFYWYRQILGQKVEFLVSFYNNEISEKSEIFDDQFSVERPDGSNFTLKIRSTKLEDSAMYFCASQLGYYEQYFGPGTRLTVT.

J is TRBJ1-1 and V is TRBV5-4, with D perhaps matching TRBD1 (6 bases). V gave up 4 bases and J gave up 1 base, with 11 bases separating them. This CDR3 contains 14 residues. The germline V gene encodes CDR1 SGHNT and CDR2 YYREEE (reference sequence). CDR3 region: CASSPDRRNTEAFF. The CDR3 DNA reads as TGTGCCAGCAGCCCCGACAGGAGGAACACTGAAGCTTTCTTT.

The chain combines TRBV10-3 with TRBJ1-1; D gene uncertain. This CDR3 region has 14 residues. Germline V gene data show CDR1 as ENHRY and CDR2 as SYGVKD. Between the trimmed V and J ends, which lost 0 bases and 2 bases, there was a span of 7 bases. The CDR3 DNA follows: TGTGCCATCAGTGAGTCGATGGACAACACTGAAGCTTTCTTT. This encodes CAISESMDNTEAFF.

The CDR3 protein is CASSLAQTSQETQYF. The CDR3 DNA sequence: TGCGCCAGCAGCTTGGCCCAGACTAGCCAAGAGACCCAGTACTTC. This chain joins TRBV5-1 and TRBJ2-5; D possibly corresponds to TRBD2 (6 bases). This CDR3 region has 15 residues. V lost 0 bases and J lost 1, with 10 bases in between. CDR1 and CDR2 from the germline V gene are SGHRS and YFSETQ.